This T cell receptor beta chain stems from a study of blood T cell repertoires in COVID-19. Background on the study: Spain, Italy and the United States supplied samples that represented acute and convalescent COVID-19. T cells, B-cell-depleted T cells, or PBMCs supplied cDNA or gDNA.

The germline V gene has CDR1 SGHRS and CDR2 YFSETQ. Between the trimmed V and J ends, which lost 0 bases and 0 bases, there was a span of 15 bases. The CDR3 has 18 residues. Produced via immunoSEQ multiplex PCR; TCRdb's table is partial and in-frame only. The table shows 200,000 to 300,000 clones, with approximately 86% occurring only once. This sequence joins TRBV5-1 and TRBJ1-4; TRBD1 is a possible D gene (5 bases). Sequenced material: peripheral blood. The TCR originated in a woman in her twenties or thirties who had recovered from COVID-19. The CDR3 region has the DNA TGCGCCAGCAGCTTGGCCCCGGGGGTTGGGGCAACTAATGAAAAACTGTTTTTT. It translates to CASSLAPGVGATNEKLFF.